The 25 T cell receptor beta chains in this list originate from one sample, sequenced in a study of beta chain features in type 1 diabetes listed by TCRdb under 2018. General study outcomes and caveats: In all four CD4+ subsets, TCRB CDR3 length was moderately but significantly shorter in type 1 diabetes patients.

The method was the immunoSEQ multiplex PCR assay. The entire isolated RNA was reverse transcribed using the High Capacity cDNA Reverse Transcription Kit, and thus expressed TCRB transcripts were sequenced. What TCRdb holds here is the immuneACCESS table cut down to in-frame rearrangements. Part of the clones is not present; checked against another copy, under half of the missing clones reflect an unresolved V gene, and the others are unexplained. Recorded for this sample are fewer than 350,000 clones; about 15% of them occurred a single time. The ten most abundant clones make up less than 0.02% of the sample. The antigens these receptors bind are not known. The sequencing input was naive CD4+ T cells from blood. Read against the paper, the sample's cell subset or site label means: true naive CD4+ T cells. These receptors all stem from a man younger than 35 with type 1 diabetes.

The chain couples TRBV30 to TRBJ2-4; D may be TRBD2 (6 bases). CDR3 length: 14 amino acids. The germline V gene has CDR1 GTSNPN and CDR2 SVGIG (reference sequence). Trimming shortened V by 3 bases and J by 1 base, and 10 bases separated the two germline ends. CDR3 bases: TGTGCCTGGAGACTAGGAGGGGCCAAAAACATTCAGTACTTC. Its protein product is CAWRLGGAKNIQYF. Full variable domain (outside the CDR3, taken from reference TRBV30 and TRBJ2-4): SQTIHQWPATLVQPVGSPLSLECTVEGTSNPNLYWYRQAAGRGLQLLFYSVGIGQISSEVPQNLSASRPQDRQFILSSKKLLLSDSGFYLCAWRLGGAKNIQYFGAGTRLSVL.

This clone was recorded a few times. This chain links TRBV29-1 with TRBJ2-2; D may be TRBD1 (5 bases). This CDR3 region has 13 residues. Trimming cost V 7 bases and J 2 bases, with 11 bases left between them. CDR1 and CDR2 from the germline V gene are SQVTM and ANQGSEA. CDR3 residues: CSAGRVNTGELFF. CDR3 bases: TGCAGCGCTGGCAGGGTAAACACCGGGGAGCTGTTTTTT.

The chain has TRBV28 and TRBJ2-5; TRBD2 might be the D (6 bases). Germline loops: CDR1 MDHEN, CDR2 SYDVKM. CDR3 length equals 13 residues. V lost 7 bases, J lost 4 bases, and 13 bases lay in between. Written as DNA, the CDR3 is TGTGCCAGCACCTGGGTCGGGGGAGAGACCCAGTACTTC. Its protein product is CASTWVGGETQYF.

This clone was recorded a few times. The chain joins TRBV21-1 to TRBJ2-1; the table gives TRBD1 as D, unverified against the DNA. TRBV21-1 is a recognized pseudogene. CDR3 length equals 14 residues. The chain's CDR3 is CASSRAQGYNEQFF. The DNA of the CDR3 is TGTGCCAGCAGCAGAGCACAGGGGTACAATGAGCAGTTCTTC.

This clone was seen only a few times. The gene calls are TRBV30 and TRBJ1-5, with 7 bases matching TRBD1. The CDR3 loop spans 15 amino acids. Germline V gene data show CDR1 as GTSNPN and CDR2 as SVGIG (reference sequence). After removal of 0 bases from V and 1 base from J, the junction contained 3 bases not matched to a gene. The CDR3 reads CAWSVGQASNQPQHF. The CDR3 nucleotides are TGTGCCTGGAGTGTAGGACAGGCCAGCAATCAGCCCCAGCATTTT.

The rearrangement links TRBV29-1 to TRBJ2-5, with TRBD2 identical over 12 bases. Losses at the gene ends were 5 bases for V and 5 bases for J; bases not matched to a gene: 9. This CDR3 has 15 residues. The germline CDR1 and CDR2 sequences are SQVTM and ANQGSEA. CDR3 nucleotide sequence: TGCAGCGTTCGCCGACTAGCGGGAGCACGTGAGACCCAGTACTTC. Translation gives CSVRRLAGARETQYF.

This clone was counted only a few times. The rearrangement joins TRBV7-8 to TRBJ2-1; D gene ambiguous. CDR3 length equals 15 residues. The germline CDR1 and CDR2 sequences are SGHVS and FQNEAQ. Trimming removed 2 bases at V and 5 bases at J, with 13 bases between. The CDR3 DNA reads TGTGCCAGCAGCTTATCTGTCTCCAGTCACAATGAGCAGTTCTTC. Its translation is CASSLSVSSHNEQFF.

The gene calls are TRBV28 and TRBJ2-3, with TRBD2 matching over 14 bases. CDR1 and CDR2 from the germline V gene are MDHEN and SYDVKM. Trimming cost V 0 bases and J 6 bases; bases outside gene matches: 2. This CDR3 has 16 residues. As DNA, the CDR3 is TGTGCCAGCAGTTTATGGGGGACTAGCGGGAGTGATACGCAGTATTTT. Translating gives CASSLWGTSGSDTQYF.

V and J are TRBV9 and TRBJ1-6, with 10 bases fitting TRBD1. This CDR3 comprises 15 residues. The junction had 4 bases not matched to a gene; V was cut back by 2 bases and J by 8 bases. Germline CDR1 reads SGDLS; CDR2 reads YYNGEE. This CDR3 is CASSVRDRGYSPLHF. CDR3 coding DNA: TGTGCCAGCAGCGTCCGGGACAGGGGATATTCACCCCTCCACTTT.

CDR3 amino acids: CASSQDQGTGAGEQYF. CDR3 nucleotide sequence: TGTGCCAGCAGCCAAGATCAGGGGACAGGAGCCGGTGAGCAGTACTTC. The rearrangement links TRBV4-2 to TRBJ2-7; 8 nucleotides align to TRBD1. This CDR3 is built from 16 residues. CDR1 is LGHNA and CDR2 is YNFKEQ in the germline V gene. J was trimmed by 7 bases and V by 0 bases; bases with no gene match: 11.

This clone was counted a few times. This rearrangement joins TRBV30 to TRBJ2-3; 9 nucleotides agree with TRBD1. Per germline, CDR1 GTSNPN and CDR2 SVGIG (reference sequence). Trimming removed 8 bases from V and 8 bases from J; junction bases left unmatched: 11. This CDR3 has 13 amino acids. The CDR3 reads CAQDRGDGGTQYF. The DNA of the CDR3 is TGTGCCCAGGACAGGGGTGACGGGGGTACGCAGTATTTT.

This chain links TRBV5-1 with TRBJ1-1, with D possibly matching TRBD1 (5 bases). CDR3 length: 14 amino acids. The germline V gene has CDR1 SGHRS and CDR2 YFSETQ. Trimming took off 4 bases at V and 0 bases at J, with 10 bases between the two ends. The CDR3 nucleotides are TGCGCCAGCAGCCTAGGGGTTTTGAACACTGAAGCTTTCTTT. This encodes CASSLGVLNTEAFF. The complete variable domain, with remaining parts taken from reference TRBV5-1 and TRBJ1-1, reads KAGVTQTPRYLIKTRGQQVTLSCSPISGHRSVSWYQQTPGQGLQFLFEYFSETQRNKGNFPGRFSGRQFSNSRSEMNVSTLELGDSALYLCASSLGVLNTEAFFGQGTRLTVV.

V gene TRBV7-2 combines with J gene TRBJ2-5; 11 nucleotides agree with TRBD2. The CDR3 extends over 16 amino acids. Germline-derived CDR1 and CDR2 are SGHTA and FQGNSA. V was pared by 4 bases and J by 2 bases, with 6 bases of the junction left unmatched. CDR3 in amino acids: CASSSSLAGGQETQYF. Written as DNA, the CDR3 is TGTGCCAGCAGCTCCTCATTAGCGGGGGGGCAAGAGACCCAGTACTTC.

V and J are TRBV18 and TRBJ2-5; a weak D match, TRBD1 (7 bases). Trimming removed 3 bases at V and 3 bases at J, with 17 bases between. The germline V gene encodes CDR1 KGHSH and CDR2 LQKENI. The CDR3 totals 16 residues. CDR3 nucleotides: TGTGCCAGCTCACCGCGGGACAGTCTGGGGGAAGAGACCCAGTACTTC. Protein product: CASSPRDSLGEETQYF.

The chain combines TRBV15 with TRBJ2-2; 9 positions match TRBD2. Germline lookup yields CDR1 LNHNV and CDR2 YYDKDF (reference sequence). This CDR3 comprises 16 residues. The V and J ends lost 9 bases and 1 base, in that order; junction bases with no gene match: 9. CDR3 nucleotides: TGTGCCACACGCGGGGGGGCCTTAATGAACACCGGGGAGCTGTTTTTT. Residues: CATRGGALMNTGELFF.

This chain links TRBV28 with TRBJ1-1; D may be TRBD1 (6 bases). The CDR3 sequence is 13 residues long. Trimming took 6 bases from V and 6 from J, leaving 14 bases between them. Germline V lookup: CDR1 MDHEN, CDR2 SYDVKM. CDR3 in amino acids: CASSQGGRAEAFF. The CDR3 DNA reads TGTGCCAGCAGCCAAGGGGGAAGGGCTGAAGCTTTCTTT. The full variable domain, rest sourced from reference TRBV28 and TRBJ1-1, is DVKVTQSSRYLVKRTGEKVFLECVQDMDHENMFWYRQDPGLGLRLIYFSYDVKMKEKGDIPEGYSVSREKKERFSLILESASTNQTSMYLCASSQGGRAEAFFGQGTRLTVV.

This clone came up a few times. The J gene is TRBJ1-1, the V gene TRBV28; 10 nucleotides match TRBD1. The CDR3 loop spans 12 amino acids. The V and J ends lost 11 bases and 5 bases, in that order; junction bases with no gene match: 5. Germline V gene lookup returns CDR1 MDHEN and CDR2 SYDVKM. The CDR3 loop reads CALGQGGTEAFF. The CDR3, as DNA: TGTGCCCTCGGACAGGGGGGGACTGAAGCTTTCTTT.

The chain uses TRBV2 and TRBJ2-1, with TRBD1 matching over 9 bases. The CDR3 extends over 12 amino acids. J lost 12 bases, V lost 6 bases, and 6 bases had no gene match. Germline V gives CDR1 SNHLY, CDR2 FYNNEI. The CDR3 loop is CASRDDRGMQFF. The DNA for the CDR3 is TGTGCCAGCAGAGACGACAGGGGGATGCAGTTCTTC.

The chain couples TRBV11-2 to TRBJ1-1; D perhaps matches TRBD1 (5 bases). V was clipped by 5 bases and J by 0 bases, with 7 bases between them. Germline values: CDR1 SGHAT, CDR2 FQNNGV. The CDR3 has 13 residues. This CDR3 reads CASSGGMNTEAFF. The CDR3, as DNA: TGTGCCAGCAGCGGGGGGATGAACACTGAAGCTTTCTTT.

The sample holds a few counts of this clone. The chain carries TRBV25-1 and TRBJ2-7, with TRBD2 matching 10 bases. Germline loops: CDR1 MGHDK, CDR2 SYGVNS. V was clipped by 2 bases and J by 6 bases; unmatched bases: 4. The CDR3 loop spans 14 amino acids. The CDR3 sequence is CASSESGRAGEQYF. DNA for the CDR3: TGTGCCAGCAGTGAAAGCGGGAGGGCCGGCGAGCAGTACTTC.

This clone was found a few times. The rearrangement joins TRBV4-1 to TRBJ2-1; 7 bases line up with TRBD2. Germline CDR1 MGHRA, CDR2 YSYEKL. The CDR3 sequence is 17 residues long. V trimming: 0 bases; J trimming: 4 bases; junction bases outside the gene matches: 9. The CDR3 region is CASSQDRRSGSYNEQFF. The DNA for the CDR3 is TGCGCCAGCAGCCAAGATCGGCGTAGCGGGTCTTACAATGAGCAGTTCTTC.

The genes are TRBV21-1 and TRBJ1-1. TRBV21-1 is listed as a pseudogene. The CDR3 covers 13 residues. CDR3 sequence: CASSGWTGEEAFF. The CDR3 bases are TGTGCCAGCAGCGGATGGACGGGGGAGGAAGCTTTCTTT.

V and J are TRBV28 and TRBJ2-2; 9 bases match TRBD1. Germline V gene data show CDR1 as MDHEN and CDR2 as SYDVKM. This CDR3 region has 17 residues. V trimming: 7 bases; J trimming: 7 bases; junction bases outside the gene matches: 16. CDR3: CASNQKAGQGGIGELFF. The CDR3 DNA follows: TGTGCCAGCAATCAAAAGGCGGGACAGGGTGGCATCGGGGAGCTGTTTTTT. Combining the CDR3 with reference TRBV28 and TRBJ2-2 gives the whole variable domain DVKVTQSSRYLVKRTGEKVFLECVQDMDHENMFWYRQDPGLGLRLIYFSYDVKMKEKGDIPEGYSVSREKKERFSLILESASTNQTSMYLCASNQKAGQGGIGELFFGEGSRLTVL.

The rearrangement joins TRBV11-2 to TRBJ2-3, with a tentative D call TRBD1 (6 bases). Germline values: CDR1 SGHAT, CDR2 FQNNGV. The V gene lost 5 bases and the J gene lost 10 bases, with 16 bases spanning the gap. The CDR3 has 13 residues. CDR3 nucleotides: TGTGCCAGCAGCACACAGGGTCCCTCTTCGCAGTATTTT. Its protein is CASSTQGPSSQYF.

This clone has more than one count but fewer than ten. J is TRBJ2-1 and V is TRBV30, with 10 bases identical to TRBD2. J was trimmed by 5 bases and V by 4 bases; bases with no gene match: 5. The CDR3 is 14 amino acids. Germline values: CDR1 GTSNPN, CDR2 SVGIG (reference sequence). The CDR3 DNA follows: TGTGCCTGGACCGGGACTAGCGTAGACAATGAGCAGTTCTTC. Translation: CAWTGTSVDNEQFF.